This paragraph reports one T cell receptor beta chain. The antigen remains undetermined. CDR3 size: 14 residues. Per germline, CDR1 MNHEY and CDR2 SVGAGI. Trimming took off 7 bases at V and 4 bases at J, with 16 bases between the two ends. This sample stems from a study of T cell responses to AZD1222 COVID-19 vaccine. Study-wide points: With dominance at 160-218 and 743-854, vaccine-associated CD4 TCRs spanned spike. Repertoires in all cases were sampled only once the peak T cell response had passed.

Sequencing was performed with immunoSEQ multiplex PCR; in TCRdb, only in-frame clones are kept and a portion is missing. The sample has about 56,000 clones; about 80% are singletons. V usage is TRBV6-5 and J usage is TRBJ2-5; D unresolved. This TCR was recovered from an adult who received the AZD1222 COVID-19 vaccine. The sequenced sample was peripheral blood, obtained 28 days after the second AZD1222 dose. The CDR3 region is CASTRLSVGETQYF. DNA for the CDR3: TGTGCCAGCACCCGACTCTCAGTAGGAGAGACCCAGTACTTC.